This T cell receptor beta chain was captured by sequencing in a study of Graves' ophthalmopathy and Graves' hyperthyroidism. Study results and limitations: In separating ophthalmopathy from stable hyperthyroidism, a 13-signature model achieved 85% to 90% sensitivity and around 80% specificity. Blood also carried most expanded thyroid clonotypes exceeding 0.001 frequency.

This clonotype has a count of ten or more. What it binds is not known. Patients with other autoimmune diseases, uncontrolled infections, pregnancy or lactation were excluded. What supplied the PBMCs was more than 7.5 ml of fresh peripheral blood. Investigators amplified TCR beta CDR3 regions from RNA transcripts. RT-PCR with HTBI primers came first, then second-round multiplex PCR. TCRdb called the multiplex PCR reads again in MiXCR, with one record for every CDR3 protein. This sample has 210,000 or so distinct CDR3 sequences, with 29% found just once. This receptor was obtained from a man aged 50 or older with Graves' ophthalmopathy. The sample was peripheral blood.

CDR3 nucleotides: TGTGCCAGCAGCCAGGACTATGCCCAAGAGACCCAGTACTTC. Protein product: CASSQDYAQETQYF. The chain recombines TRBV6-1 with TRBJ2-5; D is perhaps TRBD2 (6 bases). Trimming stripped 6 bases from V and 1 base from J, with 12 bases between. CDR3 size: 14 residues. Germline CDR1 and CDR2: MNHNS and SASEGT.